Many counts were recorded for the clone carrying this TCR beta chain. Its antigen is unknown. These data originate in a study of T cells in localized non-small cell lung cancer. Study findings and constraints: A denser population of T cells in blood accompanied longer overall survival.

Germline CDR1 and CDR2: LNHDA and SQIVND (reference sequence). This CDR3 contains 14 residues. V lost 2 bases, J lost 9 bases, and 16 bases lay in between. Sequencing was performed with immunoSEQ multiplex PCR; in TCRdb, only in-frame clones are kept and a portion is missing. The sample includes around 90,000 clones, around three quarters of them seen just once. This chain joins TRBV19 and TRBJ1-1; no definite D call. Sequenced here: PBMCs, sampled before any cancer treatment. The source of this sequence is a man between 40 and 70 years old with stage II squamous cell lung carcinoma. This CDR3 reads CASSIKDGLKKAFF. The CDR3 nucleotides are TGTGCCAGTAGTATAAAGGACGGACTGAAGAAAGCTTTCTTT.